The clone carrying this T cell receptor (beta chain) has just a few counts. MiXCR, applied by TCRdb to the 5' RACE reads, yields one record per CDR3 protein. The repertoire holds 95,000 to 100,000 distinct CDR3 sequences, with 15% to 20% as singletons. This sample stems from a study of T cells of healthy individuals. Germline CDR1 reads SGHRS; CDR2 reads YFSETQ. CDR3 length: 15 amino acids. Trimming cost V 4 bases and J 0 bases; bases outside gene matches: 4. The sequence was obtained from a human donor in good health. V is TRBV5-1 and J is TRBJ2-1, with 7 bases lining up with TRBD1. CDR3 region: CASSLQGPSYNEQFF. The DNA for the CDR3 is TGCGCCAGCAGCCTACAGGGGCCCTCCTACAATGAGCAGTTCTTC. The full variable domain, rest sourced from reference TRBV5-1 and TRBJ2-1, is KAGVTQTPRYLIKTRGQQVTLSCSPISGHRSVSWYQQTPGQGLQFLFEYFSETQRNKGNFPGRFSGRQFSNSRSEMNVSTLELGDSALYLCASSLQGPSYNEQFFGPGTRLTVL.